The rows below give T cell receptor beta chains drawn from one sample of a study of cytomegalovirus exposure and HLA in healthy donors. TCRdb's copy holds only in-frame clones and misses some; the assay was immunoSEQ multiplex PCR. The repertoire has 95,000 to 150,000 clones, around three quarters of them found once; the top ten carry around 3.9%. The specimen sequenced was PBMCs. These receptor sequences come from a human donor in good health. Each CDR3 is given with its conserved first and last residue. A D gene is named only where the DNA matches it firmly. A clone size is listed for some rows: how often the clone was seen (once, few, many), or a class if it is expanded.

V: TRBV27; J: TRBJ2-1; D: TRBD1; size: NA; DNA: TGTGCCAGCAGCACCGGGACAGGGGGTAGGAATGAGCAGTTCTTC; CDR3: CASSTGTGGRNEQFF
V: TRBV5-6; J: TRBJ2-7; D: TRBD1; size: NA; DNA: TGTGCCAGCAGCCTAGGGACAGTAACCTACGAGCAGTACTTC; CDR3: CASSLGTVTYEQYF
V: TRBV2; J: TRBJ1-5; D: TRBD1; size: NA; DNA: TGTGCCAGCAGTCAACTACAGGGGTATGGCAATCAGCCCCAGCATTTT; CDR3: CASSQLQGYGNQPQHF
V: TRBV2; J: TRBJ1-1; D: NA; size: NA; DNA: TGTGCCGCCCGGGGACAAGTGGGCGTCGAAGCTTTCTTT; CDR3: CAARGQVGVEAFF
V: TRBV12-5; J: TRBJ1-2; D: NA; size: NA; DNA: TGTGCTAGTGGTTTGGTACTTGGTGGCTACACCTTC; CDR3: CASGLVLGGYTF
V: TRBV15; J: TRBJ1-5; D: NA; size: NA; DNA: TGTGCCACCAGCGAGAGGCCTTCGGACAGCGTGCCCCAGCATTTT; CDR3: CATSERPSDSVPQHF
V: TRBV5-6; J: TRBJ2-1; D: TRBD1; size: NA; DNA: TGTGCCAGCAGCTTCGGGACAGGGTCCTACAATGAGCAGTTCTTC; CDR3: CASSFGTGSYNEQFF
V: TRBV5-1; J: TRBJ2-3; D: NA; size: NA; DNA: TGCGCCAGCACCCAAAATGGGCGCGGGAGCACAGATACGCAGTATTTT; CDR3: CASTQNGRGSTDTQYF
V: TRBV9; J: TRBJ2-5; D: TRBD1; size: NA; DNA: TGTGCCAGCAGCGTAGTCCGGGACAGGGAGCTGGAGACCCAGTACTTC; CDR3: CASSVVRDRELETQYF
V: TRBV11-2; J: TRBJ1-2; D: TRBD1; size: NA; DNA: TGTGCCAGCAGCTTGGGACAGTTCAACTATGGCTACACCTTC; CDR3: CASSLGQFNYGYTF
V: TRBV11-2; J: TRBJ1-2; D: NA; size: NA; DNA: TGTGCCAGCAGCTTAGCAAACCCCTGGGGGGACAACTATGGCTACACCTTC; CDR3: CASSLANPWGDNYGYTF
V: TRBV12-5; J: TRBJ2-3; D: NA; size: NA; DNA: TGTGCTAGTGGTTTGATACGGGACACAGATACGCAGTATTTT; CDR3: CASGLIRDTDTQYF
V: TRBV5-8; J: TRBJ2-2; D: TRBD2; size: once; DNA: TGTGCCAGCAGCTTGGCCGGGACTAGCCTCAGCAGCGGGGAGCTGTTTTTT; CDR3: CASSLAGTSLSSGELFF
V: TRBV11-2; J: TRBJ2-3; D: NA; size: NA; DNA: TGTGCCAGCAGCTTAGAGCGGATCACAGATACGCAGTATTTT; CDR3: CASSLERITDTQYF
V: TRBV6-5; J: TRBJ1-4; D: TRBD1; size: NA; DNA: TGTGCCAGCAGTCCTGACAGGGACGGGGAAAAACTGTTTTTT; CDR3: CASSPDRDGEKLFF
V: TRBV28; J: TRBJ1-3; D: NA; size: NA; DNA: TGTGCCATCAGTTTAGGAGGGGACGGAAACACCATATATTTT; CDR3: CAISLGGDGNTIYF
V: TRBV9; J: TRBJ1-4; D: NA; size: NA; DNA: TGTGCCAGCAGCGTTGGACAGAGCCTCGCAACTAATGAAAAACTGTTTTTT; CDR3: CASSVGQSLATNEKLFF
V: TRBV21-1; J: TRBJ1-2; D: NA; size: NA; DNA: TGTGCCAGCGGCAAACAGACAGCTAACTATGGCTACACCTTC; CDR3: CASGKQTANYGYTF
V: TRBV11-2; J: TRBJ2-7; D: TRBD1; size: NA; DNA: TGTGCCAGCAGGCCCGGGACAGTGGGGGAGCAGTACTTC; CDR3: CASRPGTVGEQYF
V: TRBV9; J: TRBJ2-6; D: NA; size: NA; DNA: TGTGCCAGCAGCGTAGTGAGGGCTGGGGCCAACGTCCTGACTTTC; CDR3: CASSVVRAGANVLTF
V: TRBV2; J: TRBJ2-5; D: NA; size: few; DNA: TGTGCCAGCAGTGAAGGCTCAGGGGCAAAGACCCAGTACTTC; CDR3: CASSEGSGAKTQYF
V: TRBV5-1; J: TRBJ2-7; D: TRBD2; size: NA; DNA: TGCGCCAGCAGCTGGCAGGGTGGCGGGAGCTACGAGCAGTACTTC; CDR3: CASSWQGGGSYEQYF
V: TRBV6-1; J: TRBJ2-3; D: TRBD2; size: NA; DNA: TGTGCCACCATAGCGGGAATCACAGATACGCAGTATTTT; CDR3: CATIAGITDTQYF
V: TRBV2; J: TRBJ1-3; D: NA; size: NA; DNA: TGTGCCAGCAGTGGGCAGGGAACCGCCGGAAACACCATATATTTT; CDR3: CASSGQGTAGNTIYF
V: TRBV9; J: TRBJ1-4; D: NA; size: NA; DNA: TGTGCCAGCAGCGTGGGCCAGCCTAATGAAAAACTGTTTTTT; CDR3: CASSVGQPNEKLFF
V: TRBV6-4; J: TRBJ1-1; D: NA; size: NA; DNA: TGTGCCAGCAGTGAGGAGGTCTACACTGAAGCTTTCTTT; CDR3: CASSEEVYTEAFF
V: TRBV7-2; J: TRBJ1-2; D: NA; size: NA; DNA: TGTGCCAGCAGCTTAGCGGGGGGGGGTTCGAGCTATGGCTACACCTTC; CDR3: CASSLAGGGSSYGYTF
V: TRBV7-9; J: TRBJ1-4; D: NA; size: NA; DNA: TGTGCCAGCAGCCACAGGGAAACAAATGAAAAACTGTTTTTT; CDR3: CASSHRETNEKLFF
V: TRBV11-3; J: TRBJ2-7; D: TRBD1; size: few; DNA: TGTGCCAGCAGCTTAGGGACAGGGTCCTACGAGCAGTACTTC; CDR3: CASSLGTGSYEQYF
V: TRBV6-5; J: TRBJ1-6; D: NA; size: NA; DNA: TGTGCCAGCAGTTACGGAGGGAGGGCGAATTCACCCCTCCACTTT; CDR3: CASSYGGRANSPLHF
V: TRBV6-5; J: TRBJ2-1; D: NA; size: NA; DNA: TGTGCCAGCAGTTACACAACCCCCTCAGGGAATGAGCAGTTCTTC; CDR3: CASSYTTPSGNEQFF
V: TRBV7-6; J: TRBJ2-1; D: NA; size: once; DNA: TGTGCCAGCAGCTTAGGCCCAAAAACTAGCAGCAATGAGCAGTTCTTC; CDR3: CASSLGPKTSSNEQFF
V: TRBV2; J: TRBJ1-1; D: TRBD1; size: NA; DNA: TGTGCCAGCATTGTGGACAGGGCGAACACTGAAGCTTTCTTT; CDR3: CASIVDRANTEAFF
V: TRBV4-1; J: TRBJ2-2; D: NA; size: NA; DNA: TGCGCCAGCAGCCAATATACCGGGATTGGGTTTGCCGGGGAGCTGTTTTTT; CDR3: CASSQYTGIGFAGELFF
V: TRBV7-2; J: TRBJ2-7; D: NA; size: NA; DNA: TGTGCCAGCAGCTTAGCGTCAGTAGGAGGCTACGAGCAGTACTTC; CDR3: CASSLASVGGYEQYF
V: TRBV28; J: TRBJ2-3; D: NA; size: NA; DNA: TGTGCCAGCAGTCGGGACTTCACAGATACGCAGTATTTT; CDR3: CASSRDFTDTQYF
V: TRBV29-1; J: TRBJ2-1; D: NA; size: NA; DNA: TGCAGCGTTGAAGATAGGCGGGGCTCCTACAATGAGCAGTTCTTC; CDR3: CSVEDRRGSYNEQFF
V: TRBV6-5; J: TRBJ2-2; D: NA; size: NA; DNA: TGTGCCAGCATCCCATCCGGGGGAGCCGGGGAGCTGTTTTTT; CDR3: CASIPSGGAGELFF
V: TRBV5-1; J: TRBJ2-1; D: TRBD2; size: NA; DNA: TGCGCCAGCAGCTTGGTGGTGGCGGGAGAAGGGAATGAGCAGTTCTTC; CDR3: CASSLVVAGEGNEQFF
V: TRBV2; J: TRBJ1-6; D: NA; size: NA; DNA: TGTGCCAGCAGTGAAGAACAACCCGTTATTAATTCACCCCTCCACTTT; CDR3: CASSEEQPVINSPLHF
V: TRBV25-1; J: TRBJ2-2; D: NA; size: NA; DNA: TGTGCCAGCAGTGAGGCATACACCGGGGAGCTGTTTTTT; CDR3: CASSEAYTGELFF
V: TRBV28; J: TRBJ1-5; D: NA; size: NA; DNA: TGTGCCAGCAGTTTCACAGGTAGCAATCAGCCCCAGCATTTT; CDR3: CASSFTGSNQPQHF
V: TRBV29-1; J: TRBJ1-6; D: TRBD1; size: NA; DNA: TGCAGCGTCCTAGACAGGGGCAGTAATTCACCCCTCCACTTT; CDR3: CSVLDRGSNSPLHF
V: TRBV5-1; J: TRBJ1-6; D: NA; size: NA; DNA: TGCGCCAGCACCCGCGGGGGGGAAAATTCACCCCTCCACTTT; CDR3: CASTRGGENSPLHF
V: TRBV5-4; J: TRBJ1-2; D: NA; size: NA; DNA: TGTGCCAGCAGCCCCGCGGCAGGTAGGGGCTATGGCTACACCTTC; CDR3: CASSPAAGRGYGYTF
V: TRBV11-1; J: TRBJ2-7; D: TRBD2; size: NA; DNA: TGTGCCAGCAGCTTGGCGGGGGGACCCTACGAGCAGTACTTC; CDR3: CASSLAGGPYEQYF
V: TRBV29-1; J: TRBJ2-6; D: TRBD1; size: NA; DNA: TGCAGCGTGCCTACCGGGACAGTGGGCTCTGGGGCCAACGTCCTGACTTTC; CDR3: CSVPTGTVGSGANVLTF
V: TRBV5-1; J: TRBJ2-7; D: NA; size: NA; DNA: TGCGCCAGCAGCCCCCGGGACACGGCCTACGAGCAGTACTTC; CDR3: CASSPRDTAYEQYF
V: TRBV4-1; J: TRBJ1-1; D: NA; size: NA; DNA: TGCGCCAGCAGCCAAGGCTGGGGAGCATCGAACACTGAAGCTTTCTTT; CDR3: CASSQGWGASNTEAFF
V: TRBV11-2; J: TRBJ1-1; D: TRBD1; size: NA; DNA: TGTGCCAGCGGCAGGGGGCTCGCTGAAGCTTTCTTT; CDR3: CASGRGLAEAFF
V: TRBV27; J: TRBJ2-1; D: NA; size: NA; DNA: TGTGCCAGCAGTCTCACAGGGTCGAATGAGCAGTTCTTC; CDR3: CASSLTGSNEQFF
V: TRBV19; J: TRBJ1-1; D: NA; size: NA; DNA: TGTGCCAGTAGTATGCAGGTCAGGGGTAGCACTGAAGCTTTCTTT; CDR3: CASSMQVRGSTEAFF
V: TRBV5-4; J: TRBJ2-5; D: NA; size: NA; DNA: TGTGCCAGCAGCTCCTCGGAGGGGGAGACCCAGTACTTC; CDR3: CASSSSEGETQYF
V: TRBV4-2; J: TRBJ2-7; D: NA; size: NA; DNA: TGTGCCAGCAGCCAGGGTCGAGGGACCTACGAGCAGTACTTC; CDR3: CASSQGRGTYEQYF
V: TRBV25-1; J: TRBJ2-5; D: TRBD1; size: NA; DNA: TGTGCCAGCAGTGACCGGACAGGGACGTTTCAAGAGACCCAGTACTTC; CDR3: CASSDRTGTFQETQYF
V: TRBV2; J: TRBJ1-3; D: NA; size: NA; DNA: TGTGCCAGCGCTACGACCGGGAAAGGCGGGGGAAACACCATATATTTT; CDR3: CASATTGKGGGNTIYF
V: TRBV27; J: TRBJ1-2; D: TRBD1; size: NA; DNA: TGTGCCAGCAGTCGTAACACAGGGGTCTATGGCTACACCTTC; CDR3: CASSRNTGVYGYTF
V: TRBV2; J: TRBJ1-3; D: TRBD1; size: NA; DNA: TGTGCCAGCAGTCCCCCCACCGGGACAGAATCAAATATCGAAATCTCTGGAAACACCATATATTTT; CDR3: CASSPPTGTESNIEISGNTIYF
V: TRBV7-9; J: TRBJ1-2; D: NA; size: NA; DNA: TGTGCCAGCAGCGACTGGACAACGGGCTACACCTTC; CDR3: CASSDWTTGYTF
V: TRBV7-6; J: TRBJ2-5; D: NA; size: NA; DNA: TGTGCCAGCAGCTTAATGGGAGGAGCGGGCCCTAGGAGGGAGACCCAGTACTTC; CDR3: CASSLMGGAGPRRETQYF